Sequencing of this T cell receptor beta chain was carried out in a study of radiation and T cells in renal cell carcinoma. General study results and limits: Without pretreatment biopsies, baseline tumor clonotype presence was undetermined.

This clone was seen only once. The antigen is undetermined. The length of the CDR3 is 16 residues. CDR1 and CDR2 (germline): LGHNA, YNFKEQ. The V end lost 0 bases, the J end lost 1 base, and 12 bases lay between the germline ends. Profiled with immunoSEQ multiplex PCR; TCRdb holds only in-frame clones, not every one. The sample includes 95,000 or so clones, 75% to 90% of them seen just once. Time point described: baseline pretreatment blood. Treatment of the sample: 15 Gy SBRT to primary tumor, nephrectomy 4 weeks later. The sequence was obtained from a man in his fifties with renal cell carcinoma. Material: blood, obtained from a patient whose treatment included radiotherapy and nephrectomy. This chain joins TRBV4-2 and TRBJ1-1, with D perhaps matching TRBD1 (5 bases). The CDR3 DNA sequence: TGTGCCAGCAGCCAAGATCAGGGTTGGGGGAACACTGAAGCTTTCTTT. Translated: CASSQDQGWGNTEAFF.